This T cell receptor beta chain originates from a study of Tregs in tolerant kidney transplant recipients. Concerning this clone: The antigen is not known.

Measured with immunoSEQ multiplex PCR; TCRdb has only the in-frame clones, and not every one. The sample records around 52,000 clones, about 83% being singletons. Thawed PBMCs were FACS-sorted into unstimulated CD4+CD25+CD127- regulatory T cells, CD4+CD25- non-regulatory cells, CD4 and CD8 cells. The study's findings and limits: Activated donor B cell expansion appeared to reveal the most relevant donor-specific TCRbeta repertoire. Biological reproducibility was not directly addressed in this study. Findings come from small patient numbers and require larger validation.

Per the germline V gene, CDR1 is SGHTA and CDR2 is FQGTGA. V was clipped by 5 bases and J by 7 bases, with 12 bases between them. The CDR3 is made up of 13 amino acids. The chain carries TRBV7-3 and TRBJ2-1; D remains ambiguous. The receptor's source is a human donor in good health. Sequencing used CD4+ T cells from blood. The CDR3 loop reads CASSQTLNNEQFF. CDR3 DNA sequence: TGTGCCAGCAGCCAAACCCTCAATAATGAGCAGTTCTTC.